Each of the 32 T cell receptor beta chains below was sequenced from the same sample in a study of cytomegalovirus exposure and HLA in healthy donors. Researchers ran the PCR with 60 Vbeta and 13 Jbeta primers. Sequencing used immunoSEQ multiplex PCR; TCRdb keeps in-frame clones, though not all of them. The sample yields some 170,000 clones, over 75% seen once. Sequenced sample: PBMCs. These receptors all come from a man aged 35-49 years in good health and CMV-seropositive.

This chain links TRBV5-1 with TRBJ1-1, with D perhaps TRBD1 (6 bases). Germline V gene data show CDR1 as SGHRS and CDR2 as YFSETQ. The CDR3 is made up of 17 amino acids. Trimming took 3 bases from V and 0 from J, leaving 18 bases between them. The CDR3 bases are TGCGCCAGCAGCTCCCCCGGGGGGCTGATCTTGAACACTGAAGCTTTCTTT. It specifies CASSSPGGLILNTEAFF.

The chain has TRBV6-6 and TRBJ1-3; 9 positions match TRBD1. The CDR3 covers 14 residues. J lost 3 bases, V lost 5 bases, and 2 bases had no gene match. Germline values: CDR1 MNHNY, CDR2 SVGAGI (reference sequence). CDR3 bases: TGTGCCAGCAGTCGACAGGGGGTTGGAAACACCATATATTTT. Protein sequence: CASSRQGVGNTIYF.

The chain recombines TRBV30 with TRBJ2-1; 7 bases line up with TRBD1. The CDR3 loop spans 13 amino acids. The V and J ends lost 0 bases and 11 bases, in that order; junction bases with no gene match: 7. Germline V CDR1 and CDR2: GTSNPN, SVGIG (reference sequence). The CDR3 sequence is CAWSVDRERKQFF. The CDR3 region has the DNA TGTGCCTGGAGTGTTGACAGGGAAAGGAAGCAGTTCTTC.

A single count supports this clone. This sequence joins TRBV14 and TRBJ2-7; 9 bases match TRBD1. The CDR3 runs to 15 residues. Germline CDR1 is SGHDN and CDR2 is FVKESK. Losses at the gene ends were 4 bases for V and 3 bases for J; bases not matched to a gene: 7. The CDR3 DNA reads TGTGCCAGCAGCCGGCCGGGACAGGGCATCTACGAGCAGTACTTC. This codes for CASSRPGQGIYEQYF. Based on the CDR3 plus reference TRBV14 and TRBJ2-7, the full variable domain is EAGVTQFPSHSVIEKGQTVTLRCDPISGHDNLYWYRRVMGKEIKFLLHFVKESKQDESGMPNNRFLAERTGGTYSTLKVQPAELEDSGVYFCASSRPGQGIYEQYFGPGTRLTVT.

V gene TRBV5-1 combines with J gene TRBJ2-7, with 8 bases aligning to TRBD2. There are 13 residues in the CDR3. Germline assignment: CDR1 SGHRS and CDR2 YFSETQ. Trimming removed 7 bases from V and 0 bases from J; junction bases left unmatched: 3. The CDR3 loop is CASHSGASYEQYF. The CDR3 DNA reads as TGCGCCAGCCATAGCGGGGCCTCCTACGAGCAGTACTTC.

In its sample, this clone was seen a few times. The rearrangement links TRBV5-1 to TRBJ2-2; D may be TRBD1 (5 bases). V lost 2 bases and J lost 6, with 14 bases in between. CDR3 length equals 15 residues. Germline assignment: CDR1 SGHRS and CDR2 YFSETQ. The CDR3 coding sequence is TGCGCCAGCAGCTTATTCTGGGGCTCCGCCGGGGAGCTGTTTTTT. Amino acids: CASSLFWGSAGELFF. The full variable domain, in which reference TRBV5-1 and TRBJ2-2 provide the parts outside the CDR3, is KAGVTQTPRYLIKTRGQQVTLSCSPISGHRSVSWYQQTPGQGLQFLFEYFSETQRNKGNFPGRFSGRQFSNSRSEMNVSTLELGDSALYLCASSLFWGSAGELFFGEGSRLTVL.

CDR3 region: CAISTGTGYSGANVLTF. In DNA form, the CDR3 reads TGTGCCATCAGCACCGGGACAGGCTATTCTGGGGCCAACGTCCTGACTTTC. The genes are TRBV10-3 and TRBJ2-6; 8 bases match TRBD1. Trimming took 6 bases from V and 1 from J; bases not matched to a gene: 8. CDR1 is ENHRY, CDR2 SYGVKD, per germline. The CDR3 length is 17 residues.

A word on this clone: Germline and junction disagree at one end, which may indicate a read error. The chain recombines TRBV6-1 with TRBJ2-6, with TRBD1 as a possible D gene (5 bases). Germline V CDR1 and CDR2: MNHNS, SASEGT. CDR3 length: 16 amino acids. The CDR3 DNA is TGTGCCAGCAGTGAAGCTCCCGCCTCTGGGGCCAACGGCCTGACTTTC. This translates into CASSEAPASGANGLTF.

The CDR3 DNA is TGTGCCAGCAGACCACAGGGGTTGGGCACTGAAGCTTTCTTT. This gives the protein CASRPQGLGTEAFF. The gene calls are TRBV6-1 and TRBJ1-1, with 7 bases identical to TRBD1. The CDR3 runs 14 residues. J lost 4 bases, V lost 6 bases, and 8 bases had no gene match. From germline, CDR1 is MNHNS and CDR2 SASEGT.

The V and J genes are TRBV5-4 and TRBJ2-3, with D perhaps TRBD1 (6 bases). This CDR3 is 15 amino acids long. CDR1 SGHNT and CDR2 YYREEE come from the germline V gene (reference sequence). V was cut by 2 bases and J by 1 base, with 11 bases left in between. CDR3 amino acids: CASSFTGTRTDTQYF. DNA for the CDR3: TGTGCCAGCAGCTTTACAGGGACCCGCACAGATACGCAGTATTTT.

This CDR3 reads CASSLERLSTAQYF. CDR3 DNA: TGTGCCAGCAGCTTAGAGAGACTTTCGACGGCCCAGTACTTC. The V and J genes are TRBV11-2 and TRBJ2-5; no clear D gene. The CDR3 is 14 residues long. V was clipped by 0 bases and J by 9 bases, with 14 bases between them. Per germline, CDR1 SGHAT and CDR2 FQNNGV.

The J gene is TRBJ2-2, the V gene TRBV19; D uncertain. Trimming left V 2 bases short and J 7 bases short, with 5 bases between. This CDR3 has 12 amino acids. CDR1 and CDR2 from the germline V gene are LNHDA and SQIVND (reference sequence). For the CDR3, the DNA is TGTGCCAGTAGTATATTAGTCGGGGAGCTGTTTTTT. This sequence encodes CASSILVGELFF.

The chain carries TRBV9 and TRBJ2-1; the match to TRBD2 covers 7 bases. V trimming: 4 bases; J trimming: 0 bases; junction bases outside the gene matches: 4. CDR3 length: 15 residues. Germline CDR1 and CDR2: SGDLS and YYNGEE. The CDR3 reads CASSPGGSSYNEQFF. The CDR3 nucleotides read TGTGCCAGCAGCCCCGGCGGGAGCTCCTACAATGAGCAGTTCTTC.

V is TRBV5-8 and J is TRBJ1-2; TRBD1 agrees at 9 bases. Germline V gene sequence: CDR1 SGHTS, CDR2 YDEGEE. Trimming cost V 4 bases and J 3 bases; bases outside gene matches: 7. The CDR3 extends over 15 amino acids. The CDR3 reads CASSLGQGDYYGYTF. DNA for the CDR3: TGTGCCAGCAGCCTGGGACAGGGCGACTACTATGGCTACACCTTC.

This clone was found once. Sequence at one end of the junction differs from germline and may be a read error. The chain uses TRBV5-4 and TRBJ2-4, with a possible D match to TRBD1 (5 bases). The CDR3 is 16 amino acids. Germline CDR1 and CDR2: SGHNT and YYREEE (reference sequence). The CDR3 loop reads CASSLDWGPPKNSQYF. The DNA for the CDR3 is TGTGCCAGCAGCTTGGATTGGGGCCCTCCCAAAAACAGTCAGTACTTC.

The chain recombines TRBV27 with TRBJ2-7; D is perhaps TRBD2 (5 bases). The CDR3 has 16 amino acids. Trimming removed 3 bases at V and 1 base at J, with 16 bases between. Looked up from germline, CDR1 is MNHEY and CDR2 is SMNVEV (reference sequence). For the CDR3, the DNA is TGTGCCAGCAGTTTCCTCATTACGGACTTTTCCTACGAGCAGTACTTC. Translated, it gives CASSFLITDFSYEQYF.

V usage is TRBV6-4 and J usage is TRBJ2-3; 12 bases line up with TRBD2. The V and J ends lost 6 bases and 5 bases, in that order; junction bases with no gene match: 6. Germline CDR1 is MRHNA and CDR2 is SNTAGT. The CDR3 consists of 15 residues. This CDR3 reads CASRATSGRIDTQYF. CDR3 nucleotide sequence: TGTGCCAGCAGGGCGACTAGCGGGAGAATAGATACGCAGTATTTT.

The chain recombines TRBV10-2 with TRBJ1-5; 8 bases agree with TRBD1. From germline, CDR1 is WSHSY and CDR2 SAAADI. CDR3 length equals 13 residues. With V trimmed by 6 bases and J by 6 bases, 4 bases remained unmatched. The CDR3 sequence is CASSLGQGQPQHF. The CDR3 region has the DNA TGCGCCAGCAGCCTTGGACAGGGTCAGCCCCAGCATTTT.

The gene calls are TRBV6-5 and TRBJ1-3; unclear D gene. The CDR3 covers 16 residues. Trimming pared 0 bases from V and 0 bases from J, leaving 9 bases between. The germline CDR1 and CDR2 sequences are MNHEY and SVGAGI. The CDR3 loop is CASSYSVVSSGNTIYF. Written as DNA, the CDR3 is TGTGCCAGCAGTTACTCGGTGGTTAGCTCTGGAAACACCATATATTTT.

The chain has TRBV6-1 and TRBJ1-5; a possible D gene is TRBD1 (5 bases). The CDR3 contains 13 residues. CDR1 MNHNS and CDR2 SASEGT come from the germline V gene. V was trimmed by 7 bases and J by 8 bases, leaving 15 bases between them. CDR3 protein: CASTPQFREPQHF. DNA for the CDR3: TGTGCCAGCACCCCACAATTCAGGGAGCCCCAGCATTTT.

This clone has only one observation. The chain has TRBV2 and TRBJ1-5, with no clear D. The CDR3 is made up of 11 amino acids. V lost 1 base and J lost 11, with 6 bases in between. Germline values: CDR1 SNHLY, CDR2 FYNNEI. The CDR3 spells CASSEGASQHF. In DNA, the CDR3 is TGTGCCAGCAGTGAAGGGGCGTCCCAGCATTTT. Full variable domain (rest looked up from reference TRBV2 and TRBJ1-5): EPEVTQTPSHQVTQMGQEVILRCVPISNHLYFYWYRQILGQKVEFLVSFYNNEISEKSEIFDDQFSVERPDGSNFTLKIRSTKLEDSAMYFCASSEGASQHFGDGTRLSIL.

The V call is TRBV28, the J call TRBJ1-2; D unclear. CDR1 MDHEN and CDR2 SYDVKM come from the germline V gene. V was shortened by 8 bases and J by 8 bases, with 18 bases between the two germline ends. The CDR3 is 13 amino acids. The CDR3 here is CASGDGEVWGYTF. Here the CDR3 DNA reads TGTGCCAGCGGCGACGGCGAGGTATGGGGCTACACCTTC.

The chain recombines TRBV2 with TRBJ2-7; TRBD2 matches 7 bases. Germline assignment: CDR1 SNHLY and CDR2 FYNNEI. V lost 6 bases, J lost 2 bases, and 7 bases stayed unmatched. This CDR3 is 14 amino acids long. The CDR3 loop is CASRGTMLAYEQYF. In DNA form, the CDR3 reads TGTGCCAGCAGGGGGACTATGTTGGCCTACGAGCAGTACTTC.

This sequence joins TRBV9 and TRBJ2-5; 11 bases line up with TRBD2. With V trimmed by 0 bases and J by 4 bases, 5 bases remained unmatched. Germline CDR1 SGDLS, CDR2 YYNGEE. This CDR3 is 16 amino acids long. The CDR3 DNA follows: TGTGCCAGCAGCGTAGGTGGTCTAGCGGGAGGAGAGACCCAGTACTTC. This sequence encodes CASSVGGLAGGETQYF.

The CDR3, as DNA: TGCGCCAGCAGCTTAGGACATAGCAATCAGCCCCAGCATTTT. Translation gives CASSLGHSNQPQHF. The J gene is TRBJ1-5, the V gene TRBV5-1, with TRBD1 as a possible D gene (5 bases). Germline V gene data show CDR1 as SGHRS and CDR2 as YFSETQ. The ends were cut back, 2 bases at V and 0 bases at J, with 6 bases in the middle. CDR3 length: 14 residues.

The CDR3 sequence: CASSWGDVSGANVLTF. Here the CDR3 DNA reads TGCGCCAGCTCCTGGGGGGACGTCTCTGGGGCCAACGTCCTGACTTTC. V usage is TRBV5-1 and J usage is TRBJ2-6; weak D call: TRBD2 (6 bases). The CDR3 loop spans 16 amino acids. The V gene lost 7 bases and the J gene lost 0 bases, with 14 bases spanning the gap. Germline V gene data show CDR1 as SGHRS and CDR2 as YFSETQ.

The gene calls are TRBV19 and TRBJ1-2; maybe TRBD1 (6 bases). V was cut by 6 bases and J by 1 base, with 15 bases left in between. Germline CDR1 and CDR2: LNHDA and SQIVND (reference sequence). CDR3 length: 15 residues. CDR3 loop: CASRPDRTFNYGYTF. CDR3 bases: TGTGCCAGTAGACCGGACAGAACCTTTAACTATGGCTACACCTTC.

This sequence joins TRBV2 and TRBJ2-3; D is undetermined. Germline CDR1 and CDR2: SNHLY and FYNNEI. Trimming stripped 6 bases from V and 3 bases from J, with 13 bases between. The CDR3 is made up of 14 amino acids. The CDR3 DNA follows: TGTGCCAGCAGCTCTGCCCTCCGGACAGATACGCAGTATTTT. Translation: CASSSALRTDTQYF. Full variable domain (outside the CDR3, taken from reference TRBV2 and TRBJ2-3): EPEVTQTPSHQVTQMGQEVILRCVPISNHLYFYWYRQILGQKVEFLVSFYNNEISEKSEIFDDQFSVERPDGSNFTLKIRSTKLEDSAMYFCASSSALRTDTQYFGPGTRLTVL.

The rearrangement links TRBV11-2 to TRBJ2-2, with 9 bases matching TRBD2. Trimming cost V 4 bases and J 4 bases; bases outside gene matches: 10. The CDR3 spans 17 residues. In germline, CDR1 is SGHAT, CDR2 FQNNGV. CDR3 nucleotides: TGTGCCAGCAGCTCGTCGGCGGGAGGGCCCGGCACCGGGGAGCTGTTTTTT. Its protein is CASSSSAGGPGTGELFF.

CDR3 coding DNA: TGTGCCAGTAGCCCCGGGACCGGGACTAGCACAGATACGCAGTATTTT. It specifies CASSPGTGTSTDTQYF. The rearrangement links TRBV19 to TRBJ2-3; TRBD2 is a possible D gene (6 bases). Germline CDR1 reads LNHDA; CDR2 reads SQIVND (reference sequence). The CDR3 sequence is 16 residues long. The V gene lost 6 bases and the J gene lost 0 bases, with 16 bases spanning the gap.

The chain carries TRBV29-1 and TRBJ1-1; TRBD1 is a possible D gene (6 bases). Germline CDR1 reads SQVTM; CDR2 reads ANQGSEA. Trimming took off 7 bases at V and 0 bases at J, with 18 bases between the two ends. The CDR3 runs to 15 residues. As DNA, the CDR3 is TGCAGCGCTGTTCTGGGGGCGTCCATGAACACTGAAGCTTTCTTT. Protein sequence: CSAVLGASMNTEAFF.

This CDR3 reads CSVLKWGQGGETQYF. CDR3 nucleotides: TGCAGCGTCTTAAAATGGGGACAGGGAGGAGAGACCCAGTACTTC. V is TRBV29-1 and J is TRBJ2-5; the match to TRBD1 covers 9 bases. CDR3 length: 15 amino acids. Per germline, CDR1 SQVTM and CDR2 ANQGSEA. The V segment lost 6 bases and the J segment 4 bases; nucleotides outside the gene matches: 12.